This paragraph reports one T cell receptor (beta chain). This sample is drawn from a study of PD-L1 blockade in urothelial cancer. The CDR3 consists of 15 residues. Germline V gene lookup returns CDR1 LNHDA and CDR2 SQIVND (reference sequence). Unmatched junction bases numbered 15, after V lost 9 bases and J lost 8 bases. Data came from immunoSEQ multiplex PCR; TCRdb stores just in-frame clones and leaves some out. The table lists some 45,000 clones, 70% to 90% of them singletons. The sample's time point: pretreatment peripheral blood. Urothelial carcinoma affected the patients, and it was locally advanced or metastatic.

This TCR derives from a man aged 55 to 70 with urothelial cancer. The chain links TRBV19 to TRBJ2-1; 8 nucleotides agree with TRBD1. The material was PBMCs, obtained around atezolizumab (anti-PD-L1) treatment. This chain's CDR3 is CASQQPAGGSDEQFF. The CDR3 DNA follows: TGTGCCAGCCAACAACCGGCAGGGGGCAGCGATGAGCAGTTCTTC.